The 24 T cell receptor beta chains below come from one sample, sequenced in a study of tumor and adjacent non-tumor tissue in lung cancer. RNA was extracted from bulk tissue without any cell sorting. TCRbeta libraries were built with three rounds of nested PCR, modified from ARM-PCR. MiXCR was run by TCRdb on the multiplex PCR reads, yielding one entry per CDR3 protein. The repertoire holds 120,000 or so distinct CDR3 sequences, with 66% as singletons. The sequencing sample was made of lung tumor tissue. These receptors were taken from a man aged 25 to 45 with non-small cell lung cancer.

Worth noting for this clonotype: A single base separates this from a much larger clone, so it may be a read error. The chain is built from TRBV12-3 or TRBV12-4 and TRBJ2-7, with TRBD2 matching 9 bases. This CDR3 contains 14 residues. Trimming took 6 bases from V and 5 from J; bases not matched to a gene: 8. CDR3 region: CASRLSSGNHEQYF. CDR3 sequence (DNA): TGTGCCAGCAGATTATCTAGCGGGAACCACGAGCAGTACTTC.

This clonotype has just a few counts. A much more abundant neighbour one base away suggests this may be a read error. This chain joins TRBV12-3 or TRBV12-4 and TRBJ2-3; 8 nucleotides agree with TRBD2. The CDR3 length is 14 residues. CDR3: CTSSLPGLVDTQYF. The DNA of the CDR3 is TGTACCAGCAGTTTGCCGGGACTAGTGGATACGCAGTATTTT.

This clonotype showed up many times. The chain couples TRBV6-2 or TRBV6-3 to TRBJ2-5, with D perhaps TRBD2 (6 bases). Germline lookup yields CDR1 MNHEY and CDR2 SVGEGT. The CDR3 extends over 15 amino acids. Trimming removed 2 bases from V and 5 bases from J, with 15 bases in between. The CDR3, as DNA: TGTGCCAGCAGTTACCTAAGGCCCGCGGGGGAGACCCAGTACTTC. This encodes CASSYLRPAGETQYF.

Concerning this clonotype itself: A read error is likely, as this CDR3 ends without the conserved phenylalanine or tryptophan. The chain recombines TRBV11-2 with TRBJ2-2, with TRBD1 as a possible D gene (6 bases). The CDR3 length is 15 residues. Trimming shortened V by 9 bases and J by 2 bases, and 16 bases separated the two germline ends. Germline V CDR1 and CDR2: SGHAT, FQNNGV. CDR3 loop: CARSKLGHNTGELFL. Here the CDR3 DNA reads TGTGCCAGGTCGAAACTGGGACACAACACCGGGGAGCTGTTTTTA.

To note about this clonotype: An end of the junction does not agree with germline; a read error may underlie this. The chain links TRBV6-2 or TRBV6-3 to TRBJ2-7; 7 nucleotides line up with TRBD2. Germline V CDR1 and CDR2: MNHEY, SVGEGT. The CDR3 spans 15 residues. Here the CDR3 reads CVSRTLALPGYEQYF. CDR3 nucleotides: TGTGTCAGCAGGACACTAGCGCTCCCGGGCTACGAACAGTACTTC.

This clonotype was counted at least ten times. The rearrangement links TRBV7-9 to TRBJ1-1; 8 positions match TRBD1. Per germline, CDR1 SEHNR and CDR2 FQNEAQ (reference sequence). The trim removed 7 bases at V and 4 bases at J, leaving 11 bases unmatched. The CDR3 loop spans 15 amino acids. CDR3 coding DNA: TGTGCCAGCACCCTCCGGGGGCAGGGGGCCACTGAAGCTTTCTTT. Translation gives CASTLRGQGATEAFF.

The J gene is TRBJ2-3, the V gene TRBV11-2; 7 positions agree with TRBD1. Germline CDR1 is SGHAT and CDR2 is FQNNGV. The V gene end was trimmed by 9 bases and the J gene end by 5 bases; junction bases not matched to a gene: 8. The CDR3 totals 13 residues. Here the CDR3 DNA reads TGTGCCAGTAGCCTGACAGGGAGAGATACGCAGTATTTT. Encoded protein: CASSLTGRDTQYF.

The rearrangement links TRBV24-1 to TRBJ2-1; D is unclear. V was shortened by 3 bases and J by 3 bases, with 14 bases between the two germline ends. Looked up from germline, CDR1 is KGHDR and CDR2 is SFDVKD. The CDR3 is 16 residues long. Written as DNA, the CDR3 is TGTGCCACCAGTGATCTGGGCTATGGCCTCTACAATGAGCAGTTCTTC. It yields the protein CATSDLGYGLYNEQFF.

As for this clonotype: A much larger clone differs from this one at a single base, so this may be a read error. V and J are TRBV10-2 and TRBJ2-7; 7 nucleotides agree with TRBD2. Trimming removed 3 bases from V and 1 base from J; junction bases left unmatched: 12. There are 17 residues in the CDR3. Germline V gives CDR1 WSHSY, CDR2 SAAADI. CDR3 protein: CASSDSRAGYTSYEQYF. In nucleotides, the CDR3 is TGCGCCAGCAGTGACTCTCGAGCGGGATACACTTCCTACGAGCAGTACTTC.

Notes on this clonotype: A much larger clonotype is one base distant, so this may be a read error. V is TRBV20-1 and J is TRBJ2-1; D is unresolved. V shed 5 bases and J shed 3 bases, with 11 bases lying between them. The CDR3 has 13 amino acids. CDR1 DFQATT and CDR2 SNEGSKA come from the germline V gene (reference sequence). The CDR3 sequence is CSAEGVGYNEQFF. In nucleotides, the CDR3 is TGCAGTGCTGAAGGAGTAGGCTACAATGAGCAGTTCTTC.

As concerns this clonotype: Just one base apart from a much larger clone, this may be a read error. The V gene is TRBV6-1, the J gene TRBJ2-3; D ambiguous. This CDR3 spans 13 amino acids. The germline V gene has CDR1 MNHNS and CDR2 SASEGT. CDR3 protein: CARSETVADTQYF. The CDR3 bases are TGTGCCAGAAGTGAGACTGTCGCAGATACGCAGTATTTT.

Details on this clonotype: This is likely a read error, given that the CDR3 carries no conserved phenylalanine or tryptophan at its end. The chain is built from TRBV6-5 and TRBJ2-3; D is ambiguous. This CDR3 is built from 13 residues. With 5 bases removed from V and 8 bases from J, the gap between germline ends came to 14 bases. CDR1 and CDR2 from the germline V gene are MNHEY and SVGAGI. CDR3 DNA sequence: TGTGCCAGCAGTGACACCTCCGGAGCTACGCAGTATCTT. It translates to CASSDTSGATQYL.

The chain's CDR3 is CATSDPTESNYNEQFF. The CDR3 DNA reads TGTGCCACCAGTGATCCAACAGAGTCAAACTACAATGAGCAGTTCTTC. The V gene is TRBV24-1, the J gene TRBJ2-1; D unclear. The CDR3 sequence is 16 residues long. V dropped 3 bases and J dropped 3 bases, with 14 bases sitting between them. From germline, CDR1 is KGHDR and CDR2 SFDVKD.

The chain employs TRBV6-5 and TRBJ2-1, with D perhaps TRBD2 (5 bases). Trimming cost V 10 bases and J 5 bases, with 15 bases left between them. The CDR3 extends over 13 amino acids. Germline V lookup: CDR1 MNHEY, CDR2 SVGAGI. The CDR3 sequence: CAITSTRHNEQFF. The CDR3 DNA is TGTGCCATCACCTCAACTAGACACAATGAGCAGTTCTTC.

As to this clonotype: Germline is not matched at one junction end, which may reflect a read error. V and J are TRBV20-1 and TRBJ2-1; possibly TRBD2 for D (6 bases). The CDR3 has 14 residues. The germline CDR1 and CDR2 sequences are DFQATT and SNEGSKA (reference sequence). DNA of the CDR3: TGCTGTGCCCGGCCCCGGGGGTTTTACAATGAGCAGTTATTC. Its translation is CCARPRGFYNEQLF.

This clonotype was detected many times. CDR3 DNA sequence: TGCAGCGTTGAGACAGGGGTTGGAAAACTGTTTTTT. This encodes CSVETGVGKLFF. V and J are TRBV29-1 and TRBJ1-4, with 8 bases aligning to TRBD1. Germline CDR1 SQVTM, CDR2 ANQGSEA. The CDR3 totals 12 residues. V lost 3 bases and J lost 10; bases outside the gene matches: 4. Using reference TRBV29-1 and TRBJ1-4 for the parts outside the CDR3, the full variable domain is SAVISQKPSRDICQRGTSLTIQCQVDSQVTMMFWYRQQPGQSLTLIATANQGSEATYESGFVIDKFPISRPNLTFSTLTVSNMSPEDSSIYLCSVETGVGKLFFGSGTQLSVL.

This clonotype was recorded only once. CDR3 nucleotide sequence: TGCAGTATTGAGCCTCACGACAGCTACGAGCAGTACTTC. Protein sequence: CSIEPHDSYEQYF. This chain connects TRBV29-1 to TRBJ2-7; tentatively, D is TRBD1 (5 bases). CDR1 and CDR2 from the germline V gene are SQVTM and ANQGSEA. The CDR3 length is 13 residues.

This chain connects TRBV29-1 to TRBJ2-7; possibly TRBD1 for D (6 bases). V lost 8 bases and J 2 bases, leaving 16 bases between the germline ends. CDR1 and CDR2 (germline): SQVTM, ANQGSEA. The CDR3 spans 13 residues. The CDR3 here is CSIGSGHTYEQYF. In DNA, the CDR3 is TGCAGCATCGGTTCGGGACACACCTACGAGCAGTACTTC.

Comments on this clonotype: A much bigger clone sits one base away, suggesting this may be a read error. This CDR3 fails to terminate in the conserved phenylalanine or tryptophan, so it likely reflects a read error. The chain employs TRBV6-1 and TRBJ2-4, with D possibly TRBD1 on 6 matching bases. Trimming took off 3 bases at V and 8 bases at J, with 14 bases between the two ends. Germline V gene data show CDR1 as MNHNS and CDR2 as SASEGT. CDR3 length: 14 residues. For the CDR3, the DNA is TGTGCCAGCAGTGACTTTACAGGGAAGGACATTCAGTACATC. Protein product: CASSDFTGKDIQYI.

For this clonotype: One end of the junction fails to match germline, which may point to a read error. This chain links TRBV11-1 with TRBJ1-1; no definite D call. The CDR3 covers 14 residues. Germline values: CDR1 SGHAT, CDR2 FQDESV (reference sequence). CDR3 protein: CASSLTAVNTEAFF. CDR3 sequence (DNA): TGTGCCAGCAGCTTAACAGCTGTGAATACTGAAGCTTTCTTT.

This clonotype was counted a few times. A much larger clonotype is one base distant, so this may be a read error. The CDR3: CASSVGFDYGYTF. The CDR3, as DNA: TGTGCCAGCAGCGTTGGCTTCGACTATGGCTACACCTTC. The rearrangement links TRBV11-2 to TRBJ1-2; D uncertain. CDR1 is SGHAT and CDR2 is FQNNGV in the germline V gene. The length of the CDR3 is 13 residues. Trimming took off 5 bases at V and 3 bases at J, with 10 bases between the two ends.

Notes on this clonotype: One end of the junction does not line up with germline, which may come from a read error. This rearrangement joins TRBV4-2 to TRBJ1-1; D is possibly TRBD1 (6 bases). Looked up from germline, CDR1 is LGHNA and CDR2 is YNFKEQ. CDR3 size: 15 residues. The chain's CDR3 is CASSQDGRGRSEVFF. CDR3 in DNA: TGTGCCAGCAGCCAAGACGGACGGGGGCGGTCTGAAGTTTTCTTT.

About this clonotype itself: A read error may explain this, as a much larger clone is one base away. The chain carries TRBV12-3 or TRBV12-4 and TRBJ1-1; no clear D gene. V was clipped by 7 bases and J by 7 bases, with 13 bases between them. CDR3 size: 12 residues. Written as DNA, the CDR3 is TGTGCCAGCAACCCTGATCTGTTTGAAGCTTTCTTT. Amino acid sequence: CASNPDLFEAFF.

On this clonotype itself: This could be a read error, since a much larger clone is one nucleotide away. Given the absence of the conserved phenylalanine or tryptophan at the CDR3 end, a read error is likely. The V call is TRBV4-3, the J call TRBJ2-7, with TRBD2 matching 9 bases. The V segment lost 3 bases and the J segment 3 bases; nucleotides outside the gene matches: 9. Germline V CDR1 and CDR2: LGHNA, YSLEER. This CDR3 spans 16 amino acids. The CDR3 region is CASSHGGRGGIYEQYL. The DNA of the CDR3 is TGCGCCAGCAGCCATGGGGGGCGGGGGGGCATCTACGAGCAGTACTTA.